The clone carrying this T cell receptor (beta chain) was counted at least ten times. Graves' hyperthyroidism without ophthalmopathy progression within 18 months was termed stable. Diagnosis of hyperthyroidism was new in patients aged 18 to 65, and its duration was under 2 months. This record comes from a study of T cells in Graves' hyperthyroidism and ophthalmopathy. Amplified regions were TCR beta CDR3 sequences from RNA transcripts. First-round RT-PCR targeting the TCR CDR3 was performed with the HTBI primer set. MiXCR, run by TCRdb on the multiplex PCR reads, gives a single entry per CDR3 protein. The sample has under 350,000 distinct CDR3 sequences, about an eighth seen once. The sequence came from a woman aged 40-49 years with Graves' hyperthyroidism. The material sequenced was blood.

CDR3 residues: CSARDQRLPNTEAFF. DNA of the CDR3: TGCAGTGCTAGAGATCAGAGACTCCCGAACACTGAAGCTTTCTTT. The J gene is TRBJ1-1, the V gene TRBV20-1; D call uncertain. Trimming removed 0 bases from V and 1 base from J, with 12 bases in between. The germline CDR1 and CDR2 sequences are DFQATT and SNEGSKA (reference sequence). This CDR3 has 15 residues.